Listed below are T cell receptor beta chains from one sample, sequenced in a study of identical twins. MiXCR was run by TCRdb on the 5' RACE reads, yielding one entry per CDR3 protein. The sample lists about 530,000 distinct CDR3 sequences, around 20% seen once, with about 0.48% in the top ten. These data were also filed under a second study, of yellow fever vaccine responses in identical twins.

Source material: CD4+ T cells sorted from blood. All receptors derive from a woman younger than 35 in good health. Both conserved end residues are part of each CDR3. The D gene is left open where the match is weak. Only some rows state a clone size, as once, few, many or a class for expanded clones.

D | size | J | V | CDR3 | DNA
TRBD2 | NA | TRBJ2-5 | TRBV6-1 | CASRTSGSQETQYF | TGTGCCAGCAGGACTAGCGGGAGCCAAGAGACCCAGTACTTC
NA | few | TRBJ2-5 | TRBV5-6 | CASSLGSLRFKAETQYF | TGTGCCAGCAGCTTGGGATCGCTCAGGTTTAAGGCGGAGACCCAGTACTTC
TRBD1 | NA | TRBJ2-2 | TRBV5-1 | CASSLGTGTGSSGELFF | TGCGCCAGCAGCCTGGGGACCGGGACAGGGAGTTCCGGGGAGCTGTTTTTT
NA | few | TRBJ2-3 | TRBV12-3/TRBV12-4 | CASKKAGPTDTQYF | TGTGCCAGCAAAAAAGCGGGCCCCACAGATACGCAGTATTTT
NA | NA | TRBJ2-1 | TRBV19 | CASSNQNNEQFF | TGTGCCAGTAGTAACCAGAACAATGAGCAGTTCTTC
TRBD2 | few | TRBJ2-3 | TRBV5-1 | CASSESGDGTDTQYF | TGCGCCAGCAGCGAGAGCGGGGACGGCACAGATACGCAGTATTTT
TRBD2 | NA | TRBJ2-5 | TRBV18 | CASSRLAGEGETQYF | TGTGCCAGCTCGCGACTAGCGGGAGAAGGAGAGACCCAGTACTTC
NA | few | TRBJ2-2 | TRBV21-1 | CAGLGTPNTGELFF | TGTGCCGGACTCGGGACTCCAAACACCGGGGAGCTGTTTTTT
NA | few | TRBJ2-7 | TRBV6-5 | CASSYDLTTYEQYF | TGTGCCAGCAGTTACGATCTCACCACCTACGAGCAGTACTTC
TRBD2 | few | TRBJ2-7 | TRBV7-8 | CASSSAGTSVYEQYF | TGTGCCAGCAGCTCGGCCGGGACTAGCGTTTACGAGCAGTACTTC
TRBD2 | NA | TRBJ2-3 | TRBV12-3/TRBV12-4 | CASSLPSGSDTQYF | TGTGCCAGCAGTTTGCCTAGCGGGTCAGATACGCAGTATTTT
TRBD1 | many | TRBJ2-1 | TRBV5-1 | CASSSTGASGNEQFF | TGCGCCAGCAGCTCTACAGGGGCGTCTGGGAATGAGCAGTTCTTC
NA | NA | TRBJ2-6 | TRBV5-1 | CASSLDPGFADSGANVLTF | TGCGCCAGCAGCTTGGACCCCGGGTTTGCAGACTCTGGGGCCAACGTCCTGACTTTC
TRBD2 | NA | TRBJ2-3 | TRBV20-1 | CSARVPSGKISSTDTQYF | TGCAGTGCTAGAGTCCCTAGCGGGAAGATTTCTAGCACAGATACGCAGTATTTT
NA | few | TRBJ2-1 | TRBV5-1 | CASSGSGSYNEQFF | TGCGCCAGCAGCGGGTCAGGCTCCTACAATGAGCAGTTCTTC
TRBD2 | NA | TRBJ2-3 | TRBV7-3 | CASSAWDYTDTQYF | TGTGCCAGCAGCGCCTGGGACTACACAGATACGCAGTATTTT
NA | NA | TRBJ2-7 | TRBV10-2 | CASSSGRVSPYEQYF | TGCGCCAGCAGTTCAGGTCGGGTTAGCCCCTACGAGCAGTACTTC
NA | few | TRBJ2-1 | TRBV18 | CASSPVPVNEQFF | TGTGCCAGCTCACCGGTCCCAGTTAATGAGCAGTTCTTC
NA | many | TRBJ1-2 | TRBV12-3/TRBV12-4 | CASSSGRRSHGYTF | TGTGCCAGCAGTTCCGGACGGCGATCCCATGGCTACACCTTC
TRBD1 | NA | TRBJ2-1 | TRBV2 | CASEDRAIYNEQFF | TGTGCCAGCGAGGACAGGGCTATATACAATGAGCAGTTCTTC
NA | few | TRBJ1-1 | TRBV5-1 | CASSWHGDTEAFF | TGCGCCAGCAGCTGGCACGGGGACACTGAAGCTTTCTTT
TRBD2 | NA | TRBJ2-7 | TRBV5-1 | CASSLGGTSDYEQYF | TGCGCCAGCAGCTTGGGCGGGACTAGCGACTACGAGCAGTACTTC
NA | few | TRBJ1-4 | TRBV7-2 | CASSLARQTTNEKLFF | TGTGCCAGCAGCTTAGCGAGGCAGACAACTAATGAAAAACTGTTTTTT
TRBD2 | NA | TRBJ2-4 | TRBV2 | CATAGRAELLAKNIQYF | TGTGCCACCGCAGGGAGGGCGGAGCTACTAGCCAAAAACATTCAGTACTTC
NA | few | TRBJ2-2 | TRBV5-1 | CASSGGLGAAELFF | TGCGCCAGCAGCGGGGGGCTAGGAGCGGCGGAGCTGTTTTTT
TRBD1 | NA | TRBJ2-7 | TRBV2 | CASSETGLPGQGYEQYF | TGTGCCAGCAGTGAAACCGGACTACCGGGACAGGGTTACGAGCAGTACTTC
NA | few | TRBJ2-2 | TRBV25-1 | CASSVAGVGELFF | TGTGCCAGCAGTGTTGCGGGTGTCGGGGAGCTGTTTTTT
NA | NA | TRBJ2-1 | TRBV4-1 | CASSQVVVGGNEQFF | TGCGCCAGCAGCCAAGTTGTAGTCGGCGGAAATGAGCAGTTCTTC
NA | NA | TRBJ2-3 | TRBV10-2 | CASISRWVGTDTQYF | TGCGCCAGCATATCGCGGTGGGTGGGCACAGATACGCAGTATTTT
TRBD2 | few | TRBJ2-1 | TRBV6-1 | CASSEYSLGPGRAYNEQFF | TGTGCCAGCAGTGAATACTCCCTTGGACCCGGGAGGGCATACAATGAGCAGTTCTTC
TRBD2 | few | TRBJ2-2 | TRBV28 | CASTRGGVGDTGELFF | TGTGCCAGCACCCGCGGGGGGGTTGGGGACACCGGGGAGCTGTTTTTT
TRBD1 | NA | TRBJ2-1 | TRBV24-1 | CATSATGVTYNEQFF | TGTGCCACCAGTGCCACAGGGGTTACCTACAATGAGCAGTTCTTC
NA | few | TRBJ2-5 | TRBV7-3 | CASSSGAEETQYF | TGTGCCAGCAGCTCGGGGGCTGAAGAGACCCAGTACTTC
NA | NA | TRBJ1-1 | TRBV6-2/TRBV6-3 | CASSYNVINTEAFF | TGTGCCAGCAGTTACAACGTAATAAACACTGAAGCTTTCTTT
NA | few | TRBJ2-1 | TRBV6-2/TRBV6-3 | CASVDSTNEQFF | TGTGCCAGCGTGGACTCGACCAATGAGCAGTTCTTC
NA | NA | TRBJ2-1 | TRBV20-1 | CSVGGVGNEQFF | TGCAGTGTCGGGGGAGTGGGCAATGAGCAGTTCTTC
NA | NA | TRBJ1-1 | TRBV5-1 | CASSLARDTMNTEAFF | TGCGCCAGCAGCTTGGCGAGGGACACCATGAACACTGAAGCTTTCTTT
TRBD2 | many | TRBJ2-3 | TRBV12-3/TRBV12-4 | CASSFTGLAGSTDTQYF | TGTGCCAGCAGTTTTACAGGACTAGCGGGGAGCACAGATACGCAGTATTTT
TRBD2 | few | TRBJ2-1 | TRBV5-1 | CASSPGTSGRYNEQFF | TGCGCCAGCAGCCCCGGGACTAGCGGGAGATACAATGAGCAGTTCTTC
NA | NA | TRBJ2-5 | TRBV6-1 | CASSPNLVGETQYF | TGTGCCAGCAGTCCCAACTTAGTAGGCGAGACCCAGTACTTC
TRBD2 | NA | TRBJ2-7 | TRBV3-1 | CASSQTSGPYEQYF | TGTGCCAGCAGCCAAACTAGCGGACCGTACGAGCAGTACTTC
NA | NA | TRBJ1-4 | TRBV6-1 | CASRRQEMANEKLFF | TGTGCCAGCAGGAGACAGGAAATGGCTAATGAAAAACTGTTTTTT
NA | NA | TRBJ2-1 | TRBV6-2/TRBV6-3 | CASSYLLRATGNEQFF | TGTGCCAGCAGTTACCTTCTCAGAGCTACGGGCAATGAGCAGTTCTTC
NA | few | TRBJ2-5 | TRBV10-3 | CASAGGAQETQYF | TGTGCCAGCGCAGGGGGGGCTCAAGAGACCCAGTACTTC
TRBD1 | few | TRBJ2-7 | TRBV27 | CASSLTGDYEQYF | TGTGCCAGCAGTTTGACAGGGGACTACGAGCAGTACTTC